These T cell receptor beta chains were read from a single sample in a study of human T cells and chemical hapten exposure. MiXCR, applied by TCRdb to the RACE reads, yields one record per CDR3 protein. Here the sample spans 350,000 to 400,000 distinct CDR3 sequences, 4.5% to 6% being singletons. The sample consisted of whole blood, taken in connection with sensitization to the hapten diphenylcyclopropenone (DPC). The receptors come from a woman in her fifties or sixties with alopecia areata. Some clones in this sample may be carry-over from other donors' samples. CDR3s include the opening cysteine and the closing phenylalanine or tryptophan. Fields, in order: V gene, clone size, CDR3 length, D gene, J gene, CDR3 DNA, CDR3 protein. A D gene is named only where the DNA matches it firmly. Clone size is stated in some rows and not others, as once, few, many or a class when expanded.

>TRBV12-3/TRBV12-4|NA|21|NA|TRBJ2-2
TGTGCCAGCACCGGGCCCGGGACGGCGGTCCACCGTCTTCCTGTCCCCGGGGAGCTGTTTTTT
CASTGPGTAVHRLPVPGELFF
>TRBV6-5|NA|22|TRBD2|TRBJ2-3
TGTGCCAGCAGTTACTTCACGCCGGGGTTGATGATAGCGGGCCCTAGCACAGATACGCAGTATTTT
CASSYFTPGLMIAGPSTDTQYF
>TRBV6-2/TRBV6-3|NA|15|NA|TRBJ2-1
TGTGCCAGCAGTTACGGGCAGGGCCTGTACAATGAGCAGTTCTTC
CASSYGQGLYNEQFF
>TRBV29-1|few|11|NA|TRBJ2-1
TGCAGCGTTGAGGGGTCTGGGGAGCAGTTCTTC
CSVEGSGEQFF
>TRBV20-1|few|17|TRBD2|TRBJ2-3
TGCAGTGCTATATCAACAGAAACTAGCGGGGTCCCAGATACGCAGTATTTT
CSAISTETSGVPDTQYF
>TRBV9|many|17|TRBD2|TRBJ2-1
TGTGCCAGCAGCGTAGCAGGACTAGCGGGAGTACAAAATGAGCAGTTCTTC
CASSVAGLAGVQNEQFF
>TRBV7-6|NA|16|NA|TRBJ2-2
TGTGCCAGCAGCTTAACCCTCGGTCCTTACACCGGGGAGCTGTTTTTT
CASSLTLGPYTGELFF
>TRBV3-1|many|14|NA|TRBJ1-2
TGTGCCAGCAGCCAAGAAGGAGGGGCTCACGGCTACACCTTC
CASSQEGGAHGYTF
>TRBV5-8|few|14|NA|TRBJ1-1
TGTGCCAGCAGCGCGGACAGCTTGAACACTGAAGCTTTCTTT
CASSADSLNTEAFF
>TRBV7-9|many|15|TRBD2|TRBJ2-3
TGTGCCAGCAGCTTGGCTAGCGGGGGCACAGATACGCAGTATTTT
CASSLASGGTDTQYF
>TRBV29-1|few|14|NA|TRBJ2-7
TGCAGCGTTGAGTCGTCTAGGGCGACCTACGAGCAGTACTTC
CSVESSRATYEQYF
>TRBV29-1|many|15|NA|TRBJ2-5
TGCAGCGTTGCAGGCGGGGAACGGGGACAAGAGACCCAGTACTTC
CSVAGGERGQETQYF
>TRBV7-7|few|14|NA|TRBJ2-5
TGTGCCAGCAGCCCTAATGAGGGCCGAGAGACCCAGTACTTC
CASSPNEGRETQYF
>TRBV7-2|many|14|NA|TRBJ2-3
TGTGCCAGCAGCTCGGGACTTAACACAGATACGCAGTATTTT
CASSSGLNTDTQYF
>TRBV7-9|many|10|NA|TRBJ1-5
TGTGCCAGCAGCCTCCTGTCCCAGCATTTT
CASSLLSQHF
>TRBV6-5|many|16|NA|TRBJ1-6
TGTGCCAGCAGTTCCCCGACTTCAGCCTATAATTCACCCCTCCACTTT
CASSSPTSAYNSPLHF
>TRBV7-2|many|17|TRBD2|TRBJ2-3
TGTGCCAGCAGCTCCCAACGCAACGGGGGGGCCGAAGATACGCAGTATTTT
CASSSQRNGGAEDTQYF
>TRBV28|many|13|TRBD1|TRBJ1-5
TGTGCCATATCACAGGGGTCCTATCAGCCCCAGCATTTT
CAISQGSYQPQHF
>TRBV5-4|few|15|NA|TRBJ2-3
TGTGCCAGCAGCTTGGGGACGCACAACACAGATACGCAGTATTTT
CASSLGTHNTDTQYF
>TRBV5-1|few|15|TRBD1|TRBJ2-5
TGCGCCAGCAGTACCGGGACAGGGAGACAAGAGACCCAGTACTTC
CASSTGTGRQETQYF
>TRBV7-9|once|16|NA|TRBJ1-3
TGTGCCAGCAGCTTAGTGGGCAGCCTCTCTGGAAACACCATATATTTT
CASSLVGSLSGNTIYF
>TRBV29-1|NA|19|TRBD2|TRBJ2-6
TGCAGCGTTGAACTAGCGGGAGGAATGGGTCCGTCCGGGGCCAACGTCCTGACTTTC
CSVELAGGMGPSGANVLTF
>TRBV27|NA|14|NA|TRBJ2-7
TGTGCCAGCAGTACCGACAGTAATTCCTACGAGCAGTACTTC
CASSTDSNSYEQYF
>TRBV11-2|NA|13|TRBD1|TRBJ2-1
TGTGCCAGCAGCCGACAGGGGTCCCATGAGCAGTTCTTC
CASSRQGSHEQFF
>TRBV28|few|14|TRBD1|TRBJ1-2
TGTGCCAGCAGTTTAGCCGGGACAGGGAGTGGCTACACCTTC
CASSLAGTGSGYTF